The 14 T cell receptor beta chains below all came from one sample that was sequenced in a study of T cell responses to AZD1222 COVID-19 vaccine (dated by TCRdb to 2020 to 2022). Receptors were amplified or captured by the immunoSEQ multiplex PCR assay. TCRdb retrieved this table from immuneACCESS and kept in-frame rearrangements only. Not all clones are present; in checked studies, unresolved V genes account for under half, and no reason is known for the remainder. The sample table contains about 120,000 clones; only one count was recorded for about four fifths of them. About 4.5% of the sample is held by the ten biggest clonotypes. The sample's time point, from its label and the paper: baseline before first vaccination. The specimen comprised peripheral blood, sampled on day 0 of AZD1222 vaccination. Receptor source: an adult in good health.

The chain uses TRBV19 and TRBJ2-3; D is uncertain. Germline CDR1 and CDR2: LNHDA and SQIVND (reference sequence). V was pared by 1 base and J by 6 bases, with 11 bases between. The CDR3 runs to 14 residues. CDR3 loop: CASSIVGKVDTQYF. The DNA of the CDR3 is TGTGCCAGTAGTATAGTGGGCAAGGTGGATACGCAGTATTTT.

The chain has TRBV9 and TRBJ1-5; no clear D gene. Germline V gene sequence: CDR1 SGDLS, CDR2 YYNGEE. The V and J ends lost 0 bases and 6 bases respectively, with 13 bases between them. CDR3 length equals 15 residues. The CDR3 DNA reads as TGTGCCAGCAGCGTAGGGTATATTACGGGTCAGCCCCAGCATTTT. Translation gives CASSVGYITGQPQHF.

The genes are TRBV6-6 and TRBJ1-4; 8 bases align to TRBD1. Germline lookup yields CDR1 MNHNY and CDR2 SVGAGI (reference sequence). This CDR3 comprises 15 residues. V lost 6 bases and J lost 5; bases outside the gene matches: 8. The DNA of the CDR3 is TGTGCCAGCAGGGGGGGACAGGAAACAAATGAAAAACTGTTTTTT. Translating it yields CASRGGQETNEKLFF.

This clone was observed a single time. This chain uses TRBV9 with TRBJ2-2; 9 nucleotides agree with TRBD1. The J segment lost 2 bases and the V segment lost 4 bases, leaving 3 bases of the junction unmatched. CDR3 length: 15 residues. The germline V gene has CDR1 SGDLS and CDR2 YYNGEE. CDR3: CASSTGQGNTGELFF. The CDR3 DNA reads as TGTGCCAGCAGCACGGGACAGGGAAACACCGGGGAGCTGTTTTTT.

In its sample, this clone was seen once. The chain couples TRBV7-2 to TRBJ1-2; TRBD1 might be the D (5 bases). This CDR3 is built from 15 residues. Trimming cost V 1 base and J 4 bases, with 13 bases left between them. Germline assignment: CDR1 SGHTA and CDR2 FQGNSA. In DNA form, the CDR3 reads TGTGCCAGCAGCTTAGATGTGGGGAGGGGCTATGGCTACACCTTC. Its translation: CASSLDVGRGYGYTF. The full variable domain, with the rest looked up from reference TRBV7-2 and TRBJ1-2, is GAGVSQSPSNKVTEKGKDVELRCDPISGHTALYWYRQSLGQGLEFLIYFQGNSAPDKSGLPSDRFSAERTGGSVSTLTIQRTQQEDSAVYLCASSLDVGRGYGYTFGSGTRLTVV.

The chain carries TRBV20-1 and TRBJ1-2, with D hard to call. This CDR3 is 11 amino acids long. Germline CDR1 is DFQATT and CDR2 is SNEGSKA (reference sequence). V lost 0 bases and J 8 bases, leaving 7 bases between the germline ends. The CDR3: CSARDGRGYTF. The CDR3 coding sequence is TGCAGTGCTAGAGACGGACGGGGCTACACCTTC.

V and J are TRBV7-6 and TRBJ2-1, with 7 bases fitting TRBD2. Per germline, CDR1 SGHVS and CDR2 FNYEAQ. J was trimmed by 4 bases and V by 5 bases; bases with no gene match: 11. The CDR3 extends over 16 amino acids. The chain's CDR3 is CASSANRASGYNEQFF. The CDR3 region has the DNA TGTGCCAGCAGCGCAAACCGGGCTAGCGGTTACAATGAGCAGTTCTTC.

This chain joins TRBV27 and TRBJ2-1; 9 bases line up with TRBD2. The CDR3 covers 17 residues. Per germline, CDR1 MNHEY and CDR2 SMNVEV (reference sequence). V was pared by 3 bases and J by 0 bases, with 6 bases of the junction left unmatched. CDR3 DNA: TGTGCCAGCAGTTTTCGTCTAGCGGGGATCTCCTACAATGAGCAGTTCTTC. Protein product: CASSFRLAGISYNEQFF.

The CDR3 sequence is CASSLGAGRQPQHF. CDR3 nucleotide sequence: TGTGCCAGCAGCTTGGGGGCAGGGAGGCAGCCCCAGCATTTT. The chain combines TRBV7-9 with TRBJ1-5; tentatively, D is TRBD1 (6 bases). Germline values: CDR1 SEHNR, CDR2 FQNEAQ (reference sequence). This CDR3 contains 14 residues. V shed 3 bases and J shed 7 bases, with 13 bases lying between them.

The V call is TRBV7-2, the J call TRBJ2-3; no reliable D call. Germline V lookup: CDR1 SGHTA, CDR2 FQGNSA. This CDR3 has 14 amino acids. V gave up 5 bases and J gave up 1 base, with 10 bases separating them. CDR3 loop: CASSGRVRTDTQYF. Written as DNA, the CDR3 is TGTGCCAGCAGCGGTAGGGTTCGCACAGATACGCAGTATTTT.

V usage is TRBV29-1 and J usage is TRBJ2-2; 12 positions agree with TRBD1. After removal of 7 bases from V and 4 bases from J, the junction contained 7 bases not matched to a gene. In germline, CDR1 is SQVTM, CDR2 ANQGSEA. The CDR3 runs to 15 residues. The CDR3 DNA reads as TGCAGCGGGGGGGGACAGGGGGCTACCACCGGGGAGCTGTTTTTT. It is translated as CSGGGQGATTGELFF.

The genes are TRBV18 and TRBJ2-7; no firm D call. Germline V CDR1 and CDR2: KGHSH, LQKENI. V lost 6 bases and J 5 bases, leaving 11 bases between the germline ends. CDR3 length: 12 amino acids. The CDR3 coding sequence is TGTGCCAGCTCTAATTACCAGGACGAGCAGTACTTC. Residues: CASSNYQDEQYF. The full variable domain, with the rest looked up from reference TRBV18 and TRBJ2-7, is NAGVMQNPRHLVRRRGQEARLRCSPMKGHSHVYWYRQLPEEGLKFMVYLQKENIIDESGMPKERFSAEFPKEGPSILRIQQVVRGDSAAYFCASSNYQDEQYFGPGTRLTVT.

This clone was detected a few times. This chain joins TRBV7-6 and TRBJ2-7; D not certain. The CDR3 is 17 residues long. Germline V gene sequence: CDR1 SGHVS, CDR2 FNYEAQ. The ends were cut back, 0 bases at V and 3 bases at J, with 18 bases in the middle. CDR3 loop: CASSLASDTEINYEQYF. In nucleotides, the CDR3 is TGTGCCAGCAGCTTAGCCTCAGACACGGAAATAAACTACGAGCAGTACTTC.

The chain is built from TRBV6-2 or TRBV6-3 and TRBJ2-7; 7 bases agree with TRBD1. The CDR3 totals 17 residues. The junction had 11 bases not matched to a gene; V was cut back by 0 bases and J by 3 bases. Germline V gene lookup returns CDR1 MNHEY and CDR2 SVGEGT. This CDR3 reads CASSYSNPLGGFYEQYF. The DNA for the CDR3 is TGTGCCAGCAGTTACTCGAATCCCTTAGGGGGCTTCTACGAGCAGTACTTC.